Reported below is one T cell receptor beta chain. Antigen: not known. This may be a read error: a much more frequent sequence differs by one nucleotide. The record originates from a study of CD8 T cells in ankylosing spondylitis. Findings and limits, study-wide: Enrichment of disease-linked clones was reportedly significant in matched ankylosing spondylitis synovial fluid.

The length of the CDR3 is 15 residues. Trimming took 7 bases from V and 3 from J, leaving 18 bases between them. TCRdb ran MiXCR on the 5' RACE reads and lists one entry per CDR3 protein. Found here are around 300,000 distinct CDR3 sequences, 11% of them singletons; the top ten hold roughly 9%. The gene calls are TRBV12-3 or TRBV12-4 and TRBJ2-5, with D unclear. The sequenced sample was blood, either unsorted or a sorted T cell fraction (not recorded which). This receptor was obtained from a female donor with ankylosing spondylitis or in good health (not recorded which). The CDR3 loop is CASKPLGFQKETQYF. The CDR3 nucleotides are TGTGCCAGCAAACCGCTAGGTTTTCAGAAAGAGACCCAGTACTTC.